This section outlines one TCR beta chain sequence together with its context. Measured with immunoSEQ multiplex PCR; TCRdb has only the in-frame clones, and not every one. In the table there are more than 300,000 clones, under 95% of which are singletons. This entry comes from a study of blood T cell repertoires in COVID-19. Turning to the study itself: T cells, B-cell-depleted T cells, or PBMCs supplied cDNA or gDNA.

The cohort comprised adults aged about 18 to 100 years residing in approximately 25 US areas. The source is a woman in her twenties or thirties who had recovered from COVID-19. The material sequenced was PBMCs or T cells enriched from blood (not recorded which).

DNA for the CDR3: TGTGCCAGCAGCTTATTAGGGCAGGGTAGTAATGAGCAGTTCTTC. It codes for CASSLLGQGSNEQFF. The rearrangement links TRBV5-8 to TRBJ2-1; D might be TRBD1 (5 bases). The V gene lost 2 bases and the J gene lost 7 bases, with 16 bases spanning the gap. This CDR3 has 15 residues. CDR1 and CDR2 (germline): SGHTS, YDEGEE.